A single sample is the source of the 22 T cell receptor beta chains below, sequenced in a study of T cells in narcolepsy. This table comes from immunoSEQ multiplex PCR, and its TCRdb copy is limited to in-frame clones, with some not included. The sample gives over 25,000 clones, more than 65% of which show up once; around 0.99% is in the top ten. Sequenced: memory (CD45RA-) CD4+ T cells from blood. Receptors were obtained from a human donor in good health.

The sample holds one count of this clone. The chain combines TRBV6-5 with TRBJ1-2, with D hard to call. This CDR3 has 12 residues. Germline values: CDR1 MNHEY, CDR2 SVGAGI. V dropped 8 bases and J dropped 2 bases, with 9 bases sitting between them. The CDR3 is CASWHGNYGYTF. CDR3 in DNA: TGTGCCAGCTGGCACGGAAACTATGGCTACACCTTC.

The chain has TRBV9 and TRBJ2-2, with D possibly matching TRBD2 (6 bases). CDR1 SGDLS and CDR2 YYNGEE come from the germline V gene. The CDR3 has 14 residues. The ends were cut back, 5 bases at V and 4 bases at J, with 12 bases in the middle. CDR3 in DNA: TGTGCCAGCAGGTCCGCGGGGTCCACCGGGGAGCTGTTTTTT. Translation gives CASRSAGSTGELFF.

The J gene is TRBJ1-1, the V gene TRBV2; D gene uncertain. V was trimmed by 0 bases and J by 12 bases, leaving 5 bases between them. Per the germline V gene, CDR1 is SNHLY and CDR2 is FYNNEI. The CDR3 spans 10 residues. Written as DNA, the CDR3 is TGTGCCAGCAGTGAAGCGCGATCTTTCTTT. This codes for CASSEARSFF. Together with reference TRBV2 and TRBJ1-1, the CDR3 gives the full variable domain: EPEVTQTPSHQVTQMGQEVILRCVPISNHLYFYWYRQILGQKVEFLVSFYNNEISEKSEIFDDQFSVERPDGSNFTLKIRSTKLEDSAMYFCASSEARSFFGQGTRLTVV.

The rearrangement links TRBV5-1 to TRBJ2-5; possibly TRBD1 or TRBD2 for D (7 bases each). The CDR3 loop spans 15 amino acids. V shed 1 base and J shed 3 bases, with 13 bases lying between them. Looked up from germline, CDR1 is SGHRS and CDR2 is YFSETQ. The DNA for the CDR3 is TGCGCCAGCAGCTTGAGCGGGACAGAGGAAGAGACCCAGTACTTC. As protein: CASSLSGTEEETQYF.

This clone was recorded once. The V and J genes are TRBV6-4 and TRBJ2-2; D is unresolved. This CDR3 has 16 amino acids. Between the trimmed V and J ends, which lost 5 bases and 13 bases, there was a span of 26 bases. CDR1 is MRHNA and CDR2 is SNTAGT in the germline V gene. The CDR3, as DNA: TGTGCCAGCAGTCCTGGTCGAAGCCTTTACCCTCCGGGGCTGTTTTTT. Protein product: CASSPGRSLYPPGLFF.

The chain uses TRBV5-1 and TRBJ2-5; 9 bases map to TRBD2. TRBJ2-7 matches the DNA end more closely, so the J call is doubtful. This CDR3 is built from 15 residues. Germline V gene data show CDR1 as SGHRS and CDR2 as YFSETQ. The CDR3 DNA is TGCGCCAGCAGCCCCGCCAGCGGGAGGTCCTACGAGCAGTACTTC. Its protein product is CASSPASGRSYEQYF.

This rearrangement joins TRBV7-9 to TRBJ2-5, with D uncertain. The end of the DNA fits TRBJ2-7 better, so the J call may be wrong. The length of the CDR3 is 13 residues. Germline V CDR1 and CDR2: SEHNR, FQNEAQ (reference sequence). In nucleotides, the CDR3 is TGTGCCAGCAGCCGAGATGGGACCTACGAGCAGTACTTC. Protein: CASSRDGTYEQYF.

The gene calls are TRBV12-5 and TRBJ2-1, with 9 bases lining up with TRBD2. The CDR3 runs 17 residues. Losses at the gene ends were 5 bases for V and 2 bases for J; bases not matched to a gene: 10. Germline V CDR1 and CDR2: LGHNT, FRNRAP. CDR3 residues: CASGLDRREGPYNEQFF. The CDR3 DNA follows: TGTGCTAGTGGTCTCGATCGGCGGGAGGGCCCCTACAATGAGCAGTTCTTC.

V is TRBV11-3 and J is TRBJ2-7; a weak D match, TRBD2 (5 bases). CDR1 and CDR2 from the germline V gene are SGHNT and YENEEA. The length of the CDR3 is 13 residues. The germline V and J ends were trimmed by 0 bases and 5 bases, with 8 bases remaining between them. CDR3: CASSLDGLNEQYF. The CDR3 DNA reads TGTGCCAGCAGCTTAGACGGACTCAACGAGCAGTACTTC.

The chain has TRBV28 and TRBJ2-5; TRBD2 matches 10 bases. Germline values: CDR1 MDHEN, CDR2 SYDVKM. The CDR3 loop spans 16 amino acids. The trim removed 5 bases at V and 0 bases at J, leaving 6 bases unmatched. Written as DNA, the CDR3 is TGTGCCAGCAGTAAAGAACTAGCGGGGTACCAAGAGACCCAGTACTTC. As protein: CASSKELAGYQETQYF.

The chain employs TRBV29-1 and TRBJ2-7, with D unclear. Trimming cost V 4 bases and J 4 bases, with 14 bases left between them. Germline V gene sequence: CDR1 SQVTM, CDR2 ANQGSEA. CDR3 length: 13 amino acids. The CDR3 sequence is CSVVSPFLYEQYF. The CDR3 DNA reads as TGCAGCGTTGTTTCCCCCTTTCTTTACGAGCAGTACTTC.

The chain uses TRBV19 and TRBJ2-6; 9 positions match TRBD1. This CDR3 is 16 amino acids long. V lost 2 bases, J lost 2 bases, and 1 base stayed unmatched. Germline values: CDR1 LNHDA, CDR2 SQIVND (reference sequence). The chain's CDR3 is CASSIRDRAGANVLTF. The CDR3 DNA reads TGTGCCAGTAGTATAAGGGACAGGGCTGGGGCCAACGTCCTGACTTTC.

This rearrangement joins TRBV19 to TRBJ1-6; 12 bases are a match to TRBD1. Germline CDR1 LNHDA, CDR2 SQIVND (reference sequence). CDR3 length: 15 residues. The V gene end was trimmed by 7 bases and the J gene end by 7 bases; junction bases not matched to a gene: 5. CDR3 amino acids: CASKGTGGANSPLHF. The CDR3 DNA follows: TGTGCCAGTAAGGGGACAGGGGGCGCAAATTCACCCCTCCACTTT.

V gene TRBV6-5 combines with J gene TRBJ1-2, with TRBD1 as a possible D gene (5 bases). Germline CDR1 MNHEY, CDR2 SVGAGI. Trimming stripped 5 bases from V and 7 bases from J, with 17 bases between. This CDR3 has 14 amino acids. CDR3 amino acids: CASSQTRGVGGYTF. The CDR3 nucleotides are TGTGCCAGCAGTCAAACTAGGGGAGTTGGTGGCTACACCTTC.

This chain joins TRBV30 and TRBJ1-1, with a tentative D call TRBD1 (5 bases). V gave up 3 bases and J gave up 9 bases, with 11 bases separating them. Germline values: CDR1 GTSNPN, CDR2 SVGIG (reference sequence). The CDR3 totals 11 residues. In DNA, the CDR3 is TGTGCCTGGAGGTATGGGGGGAAAGCTTTCTTT. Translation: CAWRYGGKAFF.

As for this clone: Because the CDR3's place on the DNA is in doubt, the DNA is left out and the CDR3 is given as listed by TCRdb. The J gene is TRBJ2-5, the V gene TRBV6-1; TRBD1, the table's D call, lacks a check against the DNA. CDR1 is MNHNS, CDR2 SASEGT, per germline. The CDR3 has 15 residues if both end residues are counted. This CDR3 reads CASSTSWGLEETQYF.

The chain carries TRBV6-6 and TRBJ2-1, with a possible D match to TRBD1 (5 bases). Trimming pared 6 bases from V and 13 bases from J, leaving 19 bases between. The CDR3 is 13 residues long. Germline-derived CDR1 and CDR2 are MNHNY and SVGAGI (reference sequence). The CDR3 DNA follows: TGTGCCAGCAGCCACAGGCAAAACCCCGACCAGTTCTTC. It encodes CASSHRQNPDQFF.

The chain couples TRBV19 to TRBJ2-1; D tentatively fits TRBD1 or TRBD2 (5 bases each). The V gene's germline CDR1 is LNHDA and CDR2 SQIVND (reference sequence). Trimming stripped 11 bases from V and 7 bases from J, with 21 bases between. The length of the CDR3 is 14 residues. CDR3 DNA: TGTGCCTCAGAGGGGTTCCCCCTTAGGAATGAGCAGTTCTTC. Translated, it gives CASEGFPLRNEQFF. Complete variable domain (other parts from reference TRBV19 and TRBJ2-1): DGGITQSPKYLFRKEGQNVTLSCEQNLNHDAMYWYRQDPGQGLRLIYYSQIVNDFQKGDIAEGYSVSREKKESFPLTVTSAQKNPTAFYLCASEGFPLRNEQFFGPGTRLTVL.

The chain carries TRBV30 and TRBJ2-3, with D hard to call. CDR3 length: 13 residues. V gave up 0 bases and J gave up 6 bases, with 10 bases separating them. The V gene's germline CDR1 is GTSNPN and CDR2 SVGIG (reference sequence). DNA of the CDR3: TGTGCCTGGAGTGTATTGGTGTGGGATACGCAGTATTTT. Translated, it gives CAWSVLVWDTQYF.

CDR3 DNA sequence: TGTGCCAGCAGCTTAGTGATAGGGGGCGACGGCTACACCTTC. Translated, it gives CASSLVIGGDGYTF. The chain is built from TRBV7-2 and TRBJ1-2, with 7 bases fitting TRBD1. The CDR3 is 14 amino acids. V shed 1 base, J shed 8 bases, and the junction held 7 bases outside the gene matches. The germline V gene has CDR1 SGHTA and CDR2 FQGNSA.

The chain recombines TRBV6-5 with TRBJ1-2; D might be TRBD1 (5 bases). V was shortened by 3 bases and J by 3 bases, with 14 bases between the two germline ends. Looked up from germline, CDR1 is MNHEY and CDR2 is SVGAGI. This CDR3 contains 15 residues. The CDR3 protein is CASSYGARVDYGYTF. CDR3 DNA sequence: TGTGCCAGCAGTTATGGTGCCAGGGTCGACTATGGCTACACCTTC.

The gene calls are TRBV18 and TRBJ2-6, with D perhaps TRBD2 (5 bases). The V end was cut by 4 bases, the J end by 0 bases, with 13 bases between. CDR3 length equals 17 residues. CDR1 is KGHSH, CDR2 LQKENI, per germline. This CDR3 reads CASSQGARASGANVLTF. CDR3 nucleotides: TGTGCCAGCTCACAGGGTGCGCGGGCCTCTGGGGCCAACGTCCTGACTTTC.